This T cell receptor (beta chain) was captured in a study of T cells in Graves' hyperthyroidism and ophthalmopathy. Researchers amplified the TCR beta CDR3 regions from RNA transcripts. TCR CDR3 underwent first-round RT-PCR with the HTBI primer set. TCRdb independently ran MiXCR on the multiplex PCR reads; one entry per CDR3 protein. Altogether 34,000 or so distinct CDR3 sequences are present, 40% to 65% being singletons, with the ten largest covering 20% to 30%. General study results and limits: Blood also showed most of the thyroid clonotypes that were expanded above 0.001.

A note on this clonotype: Its antigen is unknown.

Germline CDR1 and CDR2: GTSNPN and SVGIG (reference sequence). Trimming removed 5 bases from V and 6 bases from J, with 7 bases in between. The CDR3 runs to 11 residues. The sample was blood. The J gene is TRBJ2-2, the V gene TRBV30; D not resolved. The receptor comes from a woman aged 40-49 years with Graves' ophthalmopathy. The CDR3 nucleotides read TGTGCCTGGGCTTCTGCCGGGGAGCTGTTTTTT. This codes for CAWASAGELFF.